The T cell receptor (beta chain) under discussion was sequenced for a study of CD8 T cells in Susac syndrome. Looked up from germline, CDR1 is MNHEY and CDR2 is SMNVEV (reference sequence). Trimming took 2 bases from V and 8 from J; bases not matched to a gene: 7. CDR3 length: 14 residues. Reverse transcription used roughly 0.5 to 1 ug RNA and random hexamers. TCRdb analysed the immunoSEQ multiplex PCR reads with MiXCR anew, one entry per CDR3 protein. This sample yields 200,000 to 300,000 distinct CDR3 sequences, of which almost 97% are seen a single time; 0.08% to 0.11% belongs to the top ten. What was sequenced was CD4+ T cells from PBMCs. This sequence originates from a human donor with Susac syndrome. This chain joins TRBV27 and TRBJ1-2; the match to TRBD1 covers 8 bases. The DNA of the CDR3 is TGTGCCAGCAGTTTAACCGACAGGGGAGGAGGCTACACCTTC. As protein: CASSLTDRGGGYTF.